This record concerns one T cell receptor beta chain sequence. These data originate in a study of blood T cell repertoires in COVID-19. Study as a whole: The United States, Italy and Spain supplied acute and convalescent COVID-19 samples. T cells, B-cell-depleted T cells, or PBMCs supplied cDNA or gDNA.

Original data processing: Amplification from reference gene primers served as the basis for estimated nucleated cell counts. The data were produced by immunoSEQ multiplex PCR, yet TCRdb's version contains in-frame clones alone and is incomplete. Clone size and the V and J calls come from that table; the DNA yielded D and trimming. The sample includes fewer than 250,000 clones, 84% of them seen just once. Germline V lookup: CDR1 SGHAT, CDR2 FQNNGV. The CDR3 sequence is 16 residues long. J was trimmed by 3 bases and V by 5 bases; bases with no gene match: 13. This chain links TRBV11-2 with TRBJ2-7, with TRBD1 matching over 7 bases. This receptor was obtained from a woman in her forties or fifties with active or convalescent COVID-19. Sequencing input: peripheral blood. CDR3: CASSHDRARSYYEQYF. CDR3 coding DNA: TGTGCCAGCAGCCACGACAGGGCCAGGAGTTACTACGAGCAGTACTTC.